This TCR beta chain was found in a study of cytomegalovirus exposure and HLA in healthy donors. Healthy bone marrow donors formed the donor group. Unmatched junction bases numbered 9, after V lost 7 bases and J lost 4 bases. CDR1 is ENHRY, CDR2 SYGVKD, per germline. The CDR3 sequence is 16 residues long. The PCR used 60 Vbeta and 13 Jbeta primers. Only in-frame clones appear in the TCRdb table, and some are missing; sequencing was by immunoSEQ multiplex PCR. The sample has about 140,000 clones, 70% to 75% seen once. The V call is TRBV10-3, the J call TRBJ2-1; 11 bases match TRBD2. Sequenced input: PBMCs. The clonotype originates from a woman in her thirties in good health and CMV-seronegative. This CDR3 reads CAITTAPSGGYNEQFF. In DNA form, the CDR3 reads TGTGCCATCACTACCGCCCCTAGCGGGGGGTACAATGAGCAGTTCTTC.